The table lists the clone carrying this T cell receptor (beta chain) with a count of one. This sample is drawn from a study of blood T cell repertoires in COVID-19. Method: immunoSEQ multiplex PCR; TCRdb's copy keeps in-frame clones and lacks some. The profile covers hundreds of thousands of clones, with approximately 88% appearing a single time and 25% to 35% taken by the ten largest. Sequenced sample: peripheral blood. The receptor was derived from a man aged 35 to 55 with acute or convalescent COVID-19.

The CDR3, as DNA: TGTGCCAGCAGTTTATCGTTCGTGAGGATAGCGGGACATGCTGAGCAGTTCTTC. Amino acids: CASSLSFVRIAGHAEQFF. The V and J genes are TRBV27 and TRBJ2-1; 8 nucleotides match TRBD2. The V gene end was trimmed by 0 bases and the J gene end by 9 bases; junction bases not matched to a gene: 16. The CDR3 sequence is 18 residues long. Germline values: CDR1 MNHEY, CDR2 SMNVEV (reference sequence).